This T cell receptor beta chain was captured by sequencing in a study of T cells after somatic rescue of genetic block. V lost 5 bases and J 2 bases, leaving 10 bases between the germline ends. The CDR3 covers 14 residues. The germline V gene encodes CDR1 MNHEY and CDR2 SMNVEV (reference sequence). Sequencing used immunoSEQ multiplex PCR; TCRdb keeps in-frame clones, though not all of them. The sample includes more than 70,000 clones, approximately 90% of them seen just once. This chain connects TRBV27 to TRBJ1-5; weak D call: TRBD1 (5 bases). The source is a woman between 18 and 29 years old. Sequencing used peripheral blood mononuclear cells (PBMCs). The CDR3 sequence: CASSEGSGNQPQHF. The CDR3 DNA follows: TGTGCCAGCAGTGAGGGGTCCGGCAATCAGCCCCAGCATTTT.